Here is one T cell receptor beta chain with its context. Its binding antigen is unknown. No qualities accompany the bases; no much larger clone lies one base away. TCRbeta CDR3 regions were amplified from genomic DNA using the immunoSEQ Assay, a bias-controlled multiplex PCR. In the paper's pipeline: Within the assay, amplification of reference gene primers was used to estimate how many nucleated cells each sample contained. To quantify the absolute abundance of each unique TCRbeta CDR3 rearrangement, sequence reads were collapsed and filtered. Productive Simpson clonality was computed per sample as the square root of Simpson's diversity index over productive rearrangements. This immuneACCESS table, as held by TCRdb, lists in-frame sequences with V and J called but not all clones. Of the missing ones, under half trace to an unresolved V gene in checked studies; the others have no known cause. The D gene and trimming were derived from the DNA, and the V and J assignments and clone size from that table. Present in this sample are over 400,000 clones, 80% to 90% of which were seen just once. The ten largest account for approximately 8.3% of the sample.

The data were taken from a study of blood T cell repertoires in COVID-19 (dated by TCRdb to 2018 to 2020). Turning to the overall study: The collaborator samples originated in the United States, Italy and Spain and spanned the acute and convalescent phases of COVID-19. The material from the prospective study consisted of cDNA or gDNA derived from T cells, B-cell-depleted T cells, or PBMCs. The dataset comprised deeply sampled blood TCRbeta repertoires from subjects exposed to, actively infected with, or recovered from COVID-19. The repertoires were released in a freely available public database intended as a resource for research on the immune response to SARS-CoV-2. Samples came from the ongoing ImmuneRACE study (first 160 participants) plus 1,254 subjects from 6 global collaborators. Nearly every sample came with metadata listing a de-identified subject ID, COVID-19 status, age in years and sex. Where HLA class I and class II types were available, the types were taken from metadata supplied by the sample provider, not from assay-based typing.

Findings and caveats that apply to the study as a whole: The quantity of clinical and demographic metadata differed by source and by participant and was supplied without curation.

CDR1 is given as MGHRA and CDR2 as YSYEKL, both from the germline V gene. Inclusive of the bounding cysteine and phenylalanine, the CDR3 is 15 residues long. Here the CDR3 DNA is all that survives: 45 bases in frame from base 1. Relative to germline, V is 0 bases shorter and J is 8 bases shorter, with 13 bases between their ends. In the prospective study, participants were about 18 to 89 years old, resided in about two dozen geographic areas of the United States, and were enrolled through a virtual design. In the prospective study, cohorts were assigned on the basis of participant-reported clinical history obtained from a screening survey and a study questionnaire. Recovered participants in ImmuneRACE Cohort 3 were defined by two consecutive negative NP/OP PCR tests, clearance by a healthcare professional, or resolution of symptoms. In the prospective study, mobile phlebotomists collected whole blood, serum and a nasopharyngeal or oropharyngeal swab from each participant. Prospective study participants could optionally give additional blood draws and questionnaires over an approximately 2-month period. Before DNA extraction, prospective study blood samples were shipped either frozen or at room temperature.

Sample: PBMCs or T cells enriched from blood (not recorded which). The sequence came from a woman aged 60-75 years who had recovered from COVID-19. The V gene is TRBV4-1 and the J gene is TRBJ1-4; a tentative D match to TRBD1 spans 5 bases. CDR3 protein: CASSQDGGVGEKLFF. The nucleotides read TGCGCCAGCAGCCAAGATGGGGGGGTCGGGGAAAAACTGTTTTTT.